This entry lists 21 T cell receptor beta chains sequenced from one sample in a study of T cell responses to AZD1222 COVID-19 vaccine. TCRdb keeps only in-frame clones here, not all; method: immunoSEQ multiplex PCR. The sample gives roughly 100,000 clones, roughly 89% of which show up once; over 35% is in the top ten. Sample: peripheral blood, taken 28 days after the second AZD1222 dose. These receptors came from an adult who received the AZD1222 COVID-19 vaccine.

The gene calls are TRBV28 and TRBJ2-3; 8 nucleotides match TRBD1. The V and J ends lost 2 bases and 6 bases, in that order; junction bases with no gene match: 7. The CDR3 runs 15 residues. Germline CDR1 reads MDHEN; CDR2 reads SYDVKM. For the CDR3, the DNA is TGTGCCAGCAGTTTAATTGGAACAGGGGGGGATACGCAGTATTTT. Translating gives CASSLIGTGGDTQYF.

V and J are TRBV6-4 and TRBJ1-1; 9 bases align to TRBD1. The CDR3 extends over 19 amino acids. Trimming cost V 6 bases and J 2 bases; bases outside gene matches: 19. Germline CDR1 is MRHNA and CDR2 is SNTAGT. The DNA for the CDR3 is TGTGCCAGCAGCCTACAGGGGGCAATTGAAGTTAGGGTTAACACTGAAGCTTTCTTT. Its translation: CASSLQGAIEVRVNTEAFF.

The chain employs TRBV4-2 and TRBJ2-5, with 9 positions matching TRBD2. The CDR3 totals 14 residues. The V gene end was trimmed by 1 base and the J gene end by 5 bases; junction bases not matched to a gene: 2. Looked up from germline, CDR1 is LGHNA and CDR2 is YNFKEQ. CDR3 DNA: TGTGCCAGCAGCCAAGGACTAGCGGCGGAGACCCAGTACTTC. This encodes CASSQGLAAETQYF.

This chain connects TRBV10-3 to TRBJ1-4; TRBD1 aligns across 8 bases. Germline assignment: CDR1 ENHRY and CDR2 SYGVKD. This CDR3 contains 15 residues. V shed 0 bases, J shed 8 bases, and the junction held 5 bases outside the gene matches. CDR3 sequence reads: CAISESRQGMEKLFF. DNA of the CDR3: TGTGCCATCAGTGAGTCGAGACAGGGGATGGAAAAACTGTTTTTT.

The rearrangement links TRBV5-1 to TRBJ2-1, with a possible D match to TRBD2 (6 bases). Trimming shortened V by 5 bases and J by 0 bases, and 12 bases separated the two germline ends. This CDR3 contains 15 residues. CDR1 is SGHRS, CDR2 YFSETQ, per germline. This CDR3 reads CASRSSGDSYNEQFF. CDR3 nucleotide sequence: TGCGCCAGCAGGAGCTCGGGAGACTCCTACAATGAGCAGTTCTTC.

This sequence joins TRBV7-9 and TRBJ2-7; perhaps D is TRBD1 or TRBD2 (6 bases each). V shed 5 bases and J shed 1 base, with 15 bases lying between them. Germline V CDR1 and CDR2: SEHNR, FQNEAQ (reference sequence). CDR3 length: 15 amino acids. The CDR3 DNA reads as TGTGCCAGCAGCATTAGGGGGGACAAATCCTACGAGCAGTACTTC. It is translated as CASSIRGDKSYEQYF. Looking up the rest from reference TRBV7-9 and TRBJ2-7 gives the full variable domain: DTGVSQNPRHKITKRGQNVTFRCDPISEHNRLYWYRQTLGQGPEFLTYFQNEAQLEKSRLLSDRFSAERPKGSFSTLEIQRTEQGDSAMYLCASSIRGDKSYEQYFGPGTRLTVT.

The gene calls are TRBV19 and TRBJ1-5; D call uncertain. Germline lookup yields CDR1 LNHDA and CDR2 SQIVND (reference sequence). Trimming took off 8 bases at V and 0 bases at J, with 14 bases between the two ends. This CDR3 has 15 amino acids. This CDR3 reads CASEVARDSNQPQHF. The CDR3 DNA reads as TGTGCCAGTGAAGTCGCACGGGATAGCAATCAGCCCCAGCATTTT.

The chain links TRBV11-2 to TRBJ2-1; maybe TRBD1 (5 bases). V dropped 5 bases and J dropped 2 bases, with 13 bases sitting between them. The V gene's germline CDR1 is SGHAT and CDR2 FQNNGV. This CDR3 comprises 15 residues. CDR3 nucleotide sequence: TGTGCCAGCAGCCCGTCTGGGGCCCCCTACAATGAGCAGTTCTTC. Protein: CASSPSGAPYNEQFF.

The V call is TRBV5-1, the J call TRBJ2-3; 7 bases fit TRBD2. Germline V gives CDR1 SGHRS, CDR2 YFSETQ. The J segment lost 0 bases and the V segment lost 6 bases, leaving 7 bases of the junction unmatched. This CDR3 has 15 amino acids. The DNA for the CDR3 is TGCGCCAGCAACCTCAATAGCGGGAGCACAGATACGCAGTATTTT. It translates to CASNLNSGSTDTQYF. The full variable domain, rest sourced from reference TRBV5-1 and TRBJ2-3, is KAGVTQTPRYLIKTRGQQVTLSCSPISGHRSVSWYQQTPGQGLQFLFEYFSETQRNKGNFPGRFSGRQFSNSRSEMNVSTLELGDSALYLCASNLNSGSTDTQYFGPGTRLTVL.

The rearrangement joins TRBV7-3 to TRBJ2-1, with no clear D. Per germline, CDR1 SGHTA and CDR2 FQGTGA. The V end was cut by 5 bases, the J end by 6 bases, with 20 bases between. The CDR3 is 16 residues long. DNA of the CDR3: TGTGCCAGCAGCCCTAGAGTCCCCGCAGGCCCCAATGAGCAGTTCTTC. This encodes CASSPRVPAGPNEQFF.

This clone was observed a single time. The V gene is TRBV5-8, the J gene TRBJ1-5; D unresolved. Germline CDR1 SGHTS, CDR2 YDEGEE. The CDR3 length is 12 residues. V lost 1 base to trimming and J lost 5 bases, with 4 bases between them. CDR3 DNA sequence: TGTGCCAGCAGCTTGTGGGATCAGCCCCAGCATTTT. Protein sequence: CASSLWDQPQHF.

The chain recombines TRBV5-5 with TRBJ2-2, with TRBD2 matching over 10 bases. Losses at the gene ends were 4 bases for V and 6 bases for J; bases not matched to a gene: 15. Looked up from germline, CDR1 is SGHKS and CDR2 is YYEKEE (reference sequence). This CDR3 has 18 residues. The DNA for the CDR3 is TGTGCCAGCAGCCACCAGCAACTAGCGGGGATCGGGCCCGGGGAGCTGTTTTTT. Translation gives CASSHQQLAGIGPGELFF.

This clone was seen only once. The gene calls are TRBV12-3 or TRBV12-4 and TRBJ1-2; 9 nucleotides line up with TRBD1. CDR3 length: 13 amino acids. The V and J ends lost 6 bases and 12 bases, in that order; junction bases with no gene match: 11. CDR3 sequence reads: CASSSDRTGVDTF. As DNA, the CDR3 is TGTGCCAGCAGCTCGGATAGGACAGGGGTGGACACCTTC.

This clone has only a few counts. The chain uses TRBV28 and TRBJ2-1; D is uncertain. Germline V CDR1 and CDR2: MDHEN, SYDVKM. The V gene lost 8 bases and the J gene lost 0 bases, with 8 bases spanning the gap. The CDR3 totals 13 residues. CDR3 bases: TGTGCCAGCTGCGGACCCTCCTACAATGAGCAGTTCTTC. Translated, it gives CASCGPSYNEQFF.

The chain is built from TRBV5-3 and TRBJ2-2; 8 bases match TRBD2. TRBV5-3 is identified as an open reading frame with a role that is uncertain. V trimming: 0 bases; J trimming: 4 bases; junction bases outside the gene matches: 5. CDR3 length: 16 residues. CDR3 protein: CARSLVREAGTGELFF. The CDR3 nucleotides read TGTGCCAGAAGCTTGGTGCGGGAGGCGGGCACCGGGGAGCTGTTTTTT.

The genes are TRBV11-3 and TRBJ2-1, with a possible D match to TRBD1 (5 bases). The CDR3 totals 13 residues. V lost 5 bases, J lost 7 bases, and 12 bases lay in between. Germline CDR1 SGHNT, CDR2 YENEEA. The CDR3 sequence: CASSPDSANEQFF. CDR3 bases: TGTGCCAGCAGCCCCGACAGTGCGAATGAGCAGTTCTTC. Based on the CDR3 plus reference TRBV11-3 and TRBJ2-1, the full variable domain is EAGVVQSPRYKIIEKKQPVAFWCNPISGHNTLYWYLQNLGQGPELLIRYENEEAVDDSQLPKDRFSAERLKGVDSTLKIQPAELGDSAVYLCASSPDSANEQFFGPGTRLTVL.

The CDR3 loop is CASSARDRGREQYF. The CDR3 nucleotides read TGTGCCAGCAGCGCTCGGGACAGGGGGCGCGAGCAGTACTTC. V usage is TRBV5-4 and J usage is TRBJ2-7; 12 positions match TRBD1. V trimming: 4 bases; J trimming: 6 bases; junction bases outside the gene matches: 5. This CDR3 is 14 amino acids long. The germline gives CDR1 SGHNT, CDR2 YYREEE (reference sequence).

This clone was recorded once. The chain joins TRBV5-4 to TRBJ1-2; D is perhaps TRBD1 (6 bases). Trimming left V 2 bases short and J 3 bases short, with 8 bases between. Germline V gene data show CDR1 as SGHNT and CDR2 as YYREEE (reference sequence). CDR3 length: 13 residues. The DNA of the CDR3 is TGTGCCAGCAGCTTAAGGACAGACTATGGCTACACCTTC. Encoded protein: CASSLRTDYGYTF.

The CDR3 coding sequence is TGTGCCTGGAGCGCCGTCTCATGGGGCTACACCTTC. Its protein product is CAWSAVSWGYTF. The genes are TRBV30 and TRBJ1-2; D is undetermined. Trimming took 3 bases from V and 8 from J, leaving 13 bases between them. This CDR3 contains 12 residues. Germline CDR1 reads GTSNPN; CDR2 reads SVGIG (reference sequence).

The chain links TRBV2 to TRBJ2-3, with D uncertain. The V and J ends lost 8 bases and 6 bases respectively, with 12 bases between them. Germline-derived CDR1 and CDR2 are SNHLY and FYNNEI. This CDR3 has 12 amino acids. This chain's CDR3 is CASRRARDTQYF. CDR3 DNA: TGTGCCAGCCGAAGGGCTAGGGATACGCAGTATTTT.

This chain connects TRBV7-9 to TRBJ1-2, with D unclear. Trimming pared 1 base from V and 8 bases from J, leaving 8 bases between. Per the germline V gene, CDR1 is SEHNR and CDR2 is FQNEAQ (reference sequence). The CDR3 loop spans 12 amino acids. The CDR3 here is CASSLEFWGYTF. CDR3 nucleotides: TGTGCCAGCAGCTTAGAGTTTTGGGGCTACACCTTC.